This TCR beta chain is drawn from a study of blood T cell repertoires in COVID-19. The table came from immunoSEQ multiplex PCR; TCRdb's copy has only in-frame clones and leaves some out. The sample holds 90,000 or so clones, over 75% seen once. The V end lost 1 base, the J end lost 7 bases, and 13 bases lay between the germline ends. Germline assignment: CDR1 KGHSH and CDR2 LQKENI. This CDR3 has 14 residues. This clone came up a few times. This receptor was taken from a man aged 55 to 70 with acute or convalescent COVID-19. Sequencing was carried out using peripheral blood. The chain employs TRBV18 and TRBJ1-2, with D perhaps TRBD1 (6 bases). The CDR3 nucleotides read TGTGCCAGCTCACCACGGTGGGGGCAAGGTGGCTACACCTTC. This gives the protein CASSPRWGQGGYTF.